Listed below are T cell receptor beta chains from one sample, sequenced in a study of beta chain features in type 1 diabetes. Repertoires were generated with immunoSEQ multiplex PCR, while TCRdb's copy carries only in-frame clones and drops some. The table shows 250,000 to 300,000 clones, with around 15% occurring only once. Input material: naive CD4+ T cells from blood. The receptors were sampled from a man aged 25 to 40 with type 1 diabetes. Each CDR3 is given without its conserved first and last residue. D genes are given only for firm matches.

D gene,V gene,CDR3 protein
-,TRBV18,ASSPLRDEKLF
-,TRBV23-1,ASSLPRRRGGKNTEAF
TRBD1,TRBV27,ASSLSTGAGANVLT
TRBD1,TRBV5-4,ASSLNDRASEKLF
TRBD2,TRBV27,ASSIAGNYEQY
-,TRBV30,AWSVPGREIQY
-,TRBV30,AWEQGEKLF
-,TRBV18,ASSMTDSSYNEQF
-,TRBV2,ASSEVSPGE
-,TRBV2,ASIISGANVLT
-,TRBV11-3,ASSLDSNEQF
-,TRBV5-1,ASSLALTTSGAGGYT
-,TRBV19,ASSPFFDTYNEQF
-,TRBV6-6,ASSYGTKGQPQH
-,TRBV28,ASSLEVRGLETQY
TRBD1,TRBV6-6,ASLDRAYGYT
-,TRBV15,ATSRALGLNTEAF
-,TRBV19,ASKDSGTRDTQY
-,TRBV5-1,ASSLLRGTDTQY
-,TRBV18,ASSESEYEQY
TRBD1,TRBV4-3,ASSLRGSETQY
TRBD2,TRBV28,ASSLRGGSSLEQY
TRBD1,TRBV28,ASGFDPGGYEQY
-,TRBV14,ASSLVRDTQY
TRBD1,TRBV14,ASSPLGAGGNIQY
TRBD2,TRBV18,ASSPGSGSRETQY
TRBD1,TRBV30,ACQPGQGAYGYT
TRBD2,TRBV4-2,ASSQAVKREQGEQF
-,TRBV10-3,AISDPGRKAGELF
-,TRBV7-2,ASSLALTQY
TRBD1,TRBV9,ASSVGLGDRAYGYT
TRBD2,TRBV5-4,ASSLALGLAGDGTDTQY
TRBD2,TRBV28,ATGTSGLDTQY
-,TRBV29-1,SVAGVTDTQY
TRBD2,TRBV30,ACKAGGHGTDTQY
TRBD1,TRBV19,ASARDRGSGYT
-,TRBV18,ASSPFRTATGEQY
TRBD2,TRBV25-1,ASSSRLAGGPNTGELF
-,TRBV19,ASSSPPGPQH
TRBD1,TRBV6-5,ASRRQGGDIQY
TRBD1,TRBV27,ASSLSRQGLGGYT
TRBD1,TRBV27,ASSLQTGAGNTIY
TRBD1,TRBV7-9,ASSLTGGYEQY
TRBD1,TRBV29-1,SVRTGSYNEQF
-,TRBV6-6,ASSPSGEIIH
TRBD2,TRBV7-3,ASSLTSGRMETQY
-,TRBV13,ASSFRNTEAF
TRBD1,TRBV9,ASSLRGDRGMNEQY
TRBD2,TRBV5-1,ASRLAGLAKNIQY